Included here is one T cell receptor (beta chain) sequence, with context. Amplified regions were TCR beta CDR3 sequences from RNA transcripts. The study used the HTBI primer set for a first-round RT-PCR of the TCR CDR3. Each CDR3 protein gets one entry after TCRdb re-called the multiplex PCR reads with MiXCR. The profile covers approximately 380,000 distinct CDR3 sequences, with more than 12% appearing a single time and 25% to 30% taken by the ten largest. Pregnant or lactating patients were excluded, as were those with uncontrolled infection or other autoimmune disease. This entry belongs to a study of T cells in Graves' hyperthyroidism and ophthalmopathy. Study overall: Specimen type is peripheral blood, collected at initial diagnosis prior to any treatment.

This CDR3 region has 15 residues. Per the germline V gene, CDR1 is LNHDA and CDR2 is SQIVND (reference sequence). The V end was cut by 7 bases, the J end by 1 base, with 14 bases between. The chain recombines TRBV19 with TRBJ1-3; unclear D gene. Sequencing used blood. This receptor was taken from a man aged 50 or older with Graves' ophthalmopathy. CDR3 sequence: CASKGLSQSGNTIYF. CDR3 in DNA: TGTGCCAGTAAGGGTCTTAGCCAGTCTGGAAACACCATATATTTT.